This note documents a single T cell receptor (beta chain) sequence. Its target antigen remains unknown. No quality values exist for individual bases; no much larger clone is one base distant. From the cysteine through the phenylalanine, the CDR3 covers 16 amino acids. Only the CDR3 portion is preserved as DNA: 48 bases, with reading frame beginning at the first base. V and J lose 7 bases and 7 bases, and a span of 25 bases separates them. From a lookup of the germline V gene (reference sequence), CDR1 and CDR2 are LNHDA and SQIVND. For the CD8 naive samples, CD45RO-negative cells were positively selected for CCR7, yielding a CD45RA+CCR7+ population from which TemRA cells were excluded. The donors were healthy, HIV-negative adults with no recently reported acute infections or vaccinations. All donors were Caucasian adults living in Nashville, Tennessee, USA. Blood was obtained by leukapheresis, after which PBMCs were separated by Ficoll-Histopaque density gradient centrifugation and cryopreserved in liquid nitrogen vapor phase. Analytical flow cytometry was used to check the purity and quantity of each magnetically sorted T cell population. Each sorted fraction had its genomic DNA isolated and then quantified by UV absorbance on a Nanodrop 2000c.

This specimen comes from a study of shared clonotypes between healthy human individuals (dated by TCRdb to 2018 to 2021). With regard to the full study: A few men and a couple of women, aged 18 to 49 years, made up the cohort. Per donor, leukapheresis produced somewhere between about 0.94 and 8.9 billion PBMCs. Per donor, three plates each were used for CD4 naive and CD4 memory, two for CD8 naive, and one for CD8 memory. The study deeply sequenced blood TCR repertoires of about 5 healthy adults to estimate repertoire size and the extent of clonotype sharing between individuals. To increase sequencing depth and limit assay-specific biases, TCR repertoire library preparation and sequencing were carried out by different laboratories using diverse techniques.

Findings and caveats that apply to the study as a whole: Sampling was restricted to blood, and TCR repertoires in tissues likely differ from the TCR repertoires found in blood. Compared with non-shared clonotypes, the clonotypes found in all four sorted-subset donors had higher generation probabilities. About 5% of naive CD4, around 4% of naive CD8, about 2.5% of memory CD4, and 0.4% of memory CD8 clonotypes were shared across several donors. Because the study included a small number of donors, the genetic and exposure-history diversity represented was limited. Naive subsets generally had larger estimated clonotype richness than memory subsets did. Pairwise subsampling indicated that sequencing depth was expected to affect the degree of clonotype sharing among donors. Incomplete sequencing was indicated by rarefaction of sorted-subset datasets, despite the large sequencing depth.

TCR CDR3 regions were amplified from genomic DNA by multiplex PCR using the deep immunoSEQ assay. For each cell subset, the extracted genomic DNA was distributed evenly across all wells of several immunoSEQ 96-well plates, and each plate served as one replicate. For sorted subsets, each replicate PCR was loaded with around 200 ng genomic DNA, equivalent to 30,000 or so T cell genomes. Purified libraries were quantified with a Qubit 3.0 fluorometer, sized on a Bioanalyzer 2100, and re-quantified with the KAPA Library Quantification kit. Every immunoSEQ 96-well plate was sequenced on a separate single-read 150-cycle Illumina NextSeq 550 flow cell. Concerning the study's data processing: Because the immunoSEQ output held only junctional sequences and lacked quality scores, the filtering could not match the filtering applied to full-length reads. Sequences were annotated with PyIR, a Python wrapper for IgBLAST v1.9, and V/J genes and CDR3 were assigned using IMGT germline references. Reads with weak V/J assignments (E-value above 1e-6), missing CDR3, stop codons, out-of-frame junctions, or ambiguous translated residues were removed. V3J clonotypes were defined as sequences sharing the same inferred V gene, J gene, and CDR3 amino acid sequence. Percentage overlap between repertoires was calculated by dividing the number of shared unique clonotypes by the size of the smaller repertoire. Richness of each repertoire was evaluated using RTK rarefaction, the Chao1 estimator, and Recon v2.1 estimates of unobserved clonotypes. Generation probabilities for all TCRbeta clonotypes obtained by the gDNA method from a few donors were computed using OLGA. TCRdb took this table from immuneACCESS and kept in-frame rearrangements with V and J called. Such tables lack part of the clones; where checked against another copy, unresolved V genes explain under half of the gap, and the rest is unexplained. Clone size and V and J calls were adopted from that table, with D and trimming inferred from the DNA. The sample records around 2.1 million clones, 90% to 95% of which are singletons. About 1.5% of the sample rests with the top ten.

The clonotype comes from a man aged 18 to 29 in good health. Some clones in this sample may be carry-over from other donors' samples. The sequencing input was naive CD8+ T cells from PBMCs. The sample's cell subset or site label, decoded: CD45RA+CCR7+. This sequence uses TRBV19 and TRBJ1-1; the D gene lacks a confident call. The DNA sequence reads TGTGCCAGTACGGGTTTCGACCGGGCCGAGGGAAATGAAGCTTTCTTT. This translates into CASTGFDRAEGNEAFF.